The clone carrying this T cell receptor (beta chain) was observed many times. The antigen remains undetermined. The germline V gene encodes CDR1 LGHNA and CDR2 YNFKEQ. CDR3 length: 14 amino acids. V was clipped by 6 bases and J by 4 bases; unmatched bases: 4. The sample originates from a study of response to subunit inactivated influenza vaccine. Study-level points and caveats: The authors proposed limited new T cell recruitment per seasonal influenza vaccination.

MiXCR was run by TCRdb on the RT-PCR reads, yielding one entry per CDR3 protein. Among about 700,000 distinct CDR3 sequences, about 15% were seen once, and the ten largest hold around 7.3%. Sample: PBMCs from blood, taken about 14 days before vaccination. The rearrangement uses TRBV4-2 and TRBJ2-7; 12 nucleotides line up with TRBD2. The receptor's source is a man between 50 and 59 years old who received an inactivated influenza vaccine. The CDR3 DNA follows: TGTGCCAGCAGACGACTAGCGGGAGAATACGAGCAGTACTTC. This translates into CASRRLAGEYEQYF.